The 24 T cell receptor beta chains listed next were all sequenced from one sample in a study of T cells in narcolepsy (dated by TCRdb to the late 2010s). Library preparation was by the immunoSEQ multiplex PCR assay. The source is immuneACCESS, and TCRdb retained only in-frame sequences with V and J called. Part of the clones is not carried over; for the studies checked, unresolved V genes explain less than half of this, and the remainder is unexplained. Across this sample there are just under 30,000 clones, with around 87% seen only once. In total, the top ten clones hold roughly 1% of the sample. The specimen sequenced was memory (CD45RA-) CD4+ T cells from blood. The cell subset or site label on this specimen signifies: memory T cells sorted ex vivo from peripheral blood. The origin of the receptors is a human donor in good health.

In DNA, the CDR3 is TGTGCCAGCAGTTTTCAGGGGAATGAAAAACTGTTTTTT. Its protein product is CASSFQGNEKLFF. This chain connects TRBV28 to TRBJ1-4; possible D gene TRBD1, 6 bases. The CDR3 is 13 residues long. CDR1 is MDHEN, CDR2 SYDVKM, per germline. The ends were cut back, 3 bases at V and 5 bases at J, with 7 bases in the middle.

The V and J genes are TRBV19 and TRBJ1-1; D is unclear. Germline CDR1 LNHDA, CDR2 SQIVND (reference sequence). The CDR3 has 14 residues. V lost 8 bases and J 0 bases, leaving 13 bases between the germline ends. The DNA of the CDR3 is TGTGCCAGTGCTATCGGGTATTTGAACACTGAAGCTTTCTTT. The encoded protein is CASAIGYLNTEAFF.

Note on this clone: Other nucleotide sequences from this sample produce the same CDR3. The genes are TRBV2 and TRBJ1-6; 11 bases map to TRBD1. Germline CDR1 reads SNHLY; CDR2 reads FYNNEI. The CDR3 is 14 residues long. Trimming took 6 bases from V and 8 from J; bases not matched to a gene: 3. CDR3 nucleotides: TGTGCCAGCAGCCGGGACAGGGGGTATTCACCCCTCCACTTT. Translated: CASSRDRGYSPLHF.

The CDR3 protein is CASSPGRRMTEAFF. Here the CDR3 DNA reads TGTGCCAGCAGCCCGGGACGTAGAATGACTGAAGCTTTCTTT. This chain connects TRBV5-6 to TRBJ1-1; possible D gene TRBD1, 5 bases. Germline assignment: CDR1 SGHDT and CDR2 YYEEEE. This CDR3 is 14 amino acids long. V lost 4 bases and J 5 bases, leaving 15 bases between the germline ends.

CDR3 region: CASSLKRGTAYSNQPQHF. CDR3 DNA: TGTGCCAGCAGCTTAAAAAGGGGAACCGCTTATAGCAATCAGCCCCAGCATTTT. The gene calls are TRBV7-8 and TRBJ1-5; TRBD1 might be the D (5 bases). This CDR3 has 18 amino acids. Looked up from germline, CDR1 is SGHVS and CDR2 is FQNEAQ. V shed 2 bases and J shed 0 bases, with 17 bases lying between them.

A single count supports this clone. This chain connects TRBV5-1 to TRBJ2-7; 7 nucleotides match TRBD1. Germline values: CDR1 SGHRS, CDR2 YFSETQ. The CDR3 is 15 residues long. J was trimmed by 5 bases and V by 7 bases; bases with no gene match: 15. The CDR3 is CASSPRDGQVDEQYF. As DNA, the CDR3 is TGCGCCAGCTCCCCCCGCGACGGACAGGTGGACGAGCAGTACTTC.

This chain uses TRBV5-1 with TRBJ2-4, with unresolved D. V lost 6 bases and J 4 bases, leaving 8 bases between the germline ends. The CDR3 is made up of 12 amino acids. Germline V lookup: CDR1 SGHRS, CDR2 YFSETQ. Written as DNA, the CDR3 is TGCGCCAGCATGGACGGGAAAAACATTCAGTACTTC. The encoded protein is CASMDGKNIQYF.

The rearrangement links TRBV27 to TRBJ2-5, with 15 bases lining up with TRBD2. The CDR3 loop spans 16 amino acids. V gave up 4 bases and J gave up 2 bases; unmatched junction bases: 2. Per germline, CDR1 MNHEY and CDR2 SMNVEV (reference sequence). The CDR3 here is CASSSGTSGRQETQYF. The CDR3 nucleotides read TGTGCCAGCAGTTCCGGGACTAGCGGGAGGCAAGAGACCCAGTACTTC.

The chain carries TRBV7-3 and TRBJ1-2; TRBD1 might be the D (5 bases). This CDR3 comprises 14 residues. The germline V and J ends were trimmed by 5 bases and 4 bases, with 14 bases remaining between them. Per germline, CDR1 SGHTA and CDR2 FQGTGA. This CDR3 is CASSPIGGVYGYTF. The CDR3 DNA reads as TGTGCCAGCAGCCCCATTGGAGGGGTCTATGGCTACACCTTC.

The gene calls are TRBV5-1 and TRBJ2-5; TRBD2 is a possible D gene (5 bases). Germline lookup yields CDR1 SGHRS and CDR2 YFSETQ. V was shortened by 4 bases and J by 2 bases, with 15 bases between the two germline ends. The CDR3 is made up of 15 amino acids. The CDR3 spells CASSPGDYQQETQYF. CDR3 sequence (DNA): TGCGCCAGCAGCCCAGGAGACTATCAGCAAGAGACCCAGTACTTC. Drawing the rest from reference TRBV5-1 and TRBJ2-5, the complete variable domain is KAGVTQTPRYLIKTRGQQVTLSCSPISGHRSVSWYQQTPGQGLQFLFEYFSETQRNKGNFPGRFSGRQFSNSRSEMNVSTLELGDSALYLCASSPGDYQQETQYFGPGTRLLVL.

The chain joins TRBV27 to TRBJ1-1, with D maybe TRBD1 (6 bases). The CDR3 spans 16 residues. V lost 5 bases to trimming and J lost 1 base, with 17 bases between them. Germline values: CDR1 MNHEY, CDR2 SMNVEV (reference sequence). The CDR3 DNA sequence: TGTGCCAGCAGTCTTGGGGACACGCTAAAGAACACTGAAGCTTTCTTT. Its translation is CASSLGDTLKNTEAFF.

The chain links TRBV11-2 to TRBJ1-2, with a weak D call TRBD1 (5 bases). Germline V gene data show CDR1 as SGHAT and CDR2 as FQNNGV. The ends were cut back, 1 base at V and 8 bases at J, with 14 bases in the middle. The CDR3 runs to 14 residues. CDR3 in amino acids: CASSLGRVGIGYTF. DNA for the CDR3: TGTGCCAGCAGCTTAGGCAGGGTGGGGATAGGCTACACCTTC.

V is TRBV11-2 and J is TRBJ2-1; D not resolved. V dropped 0 bases and J dropped 4 bases, with 10 bases sitting between them. Germline CDR1 SGHAT, CDR2 FQNNGV. The CDR3 is 15 residues long. DNA of the CDR3: TGTGCCAGCAGCTTAGATTCGTTAGCTTACAATGAGCAGTTCTTC. This translates into CASSLDSLAYNEQFF.

J is TRBJ2-7 and V is TRBV30; 8 bases are shared with TRBD1. CDR1 GTSNPN and CDR2 SVGIG come from the germline V gene (reference sequence). V lost 5 bases and J lost 4; bases outside the gene matches: 4. The CDR3 covers 12 residues. CDR3 sequence: CAWAGGEYEQYF. The CDR3 DNA is TGTGCCTGGGCAGGGGGCGAGTACGAGCAGTACTTC.

The V and J genes are TRBV18 and TRBJ1-2, with 10 bases fitting TRBD1. Germline CDR1 is KGHSH and CDR2 is LQKENI. The CDR3 is 16 amino acids. After removal of 2 bases from V and 7 bases from J, the junction contained 10 bases not matched to a gene. The CDR3 spells CASSPGTGEWAGGYTF. CDR3 DNA sequence: TGTGCCAGCTCACCAGGGACAGGGGAGTGGGCCGGTGGCTACACCTTC.

This chain links TRBV9 with TRBJ1-2, with D hard to call. Germline lookup yields CDR1 SGDLS and CDR2 YYNGEE. The CDR3 is made up of 13 amino acids. Trimming pared 4 bases from V and 0 bases from J, leaving 7 bases between. Here the CDR3 DNA reads TGTGCCAGCAGCCCGGACCCTAACTATGGCTACACCTTC. Protein product: CASSPDPNYGYTF.

The J gene is TRBJ2-3, the V gene TRBV7-2; D possibly uses TRBD1 or TRBD2 (5 bases each). This CDR3 has 14 amino acids. CDR1 and CDR2 from the germline V gene are SGHTA and FQGNSA. V was trimmed by 5 bases and J by 4 bases, leaving 13 bases between them. The CDR3 spells CASSAQPGPDTQYF. For the CDR3, the DNA is TGTGCCAGCAGCGCCCAGCCGGGACCAGATACGCAGTATTTT. Using reference TRBV7-2 and TRBJ2-3 for the parts outside the CDR3, the full variable domain is GAGVSQSPSNKVTEKGKDVELRCDPISGHTALYWYRQSLGQGLEFLIYFQGNSAPDKSGLPSDRFSAERTGGSVSTLTIQRTQQEDSAVYLCASSAQPGPDTQYFGPGTRLTVL.

The chain combines TRBV7-6 with TRBJ1-1, with 11 bases fitting TRBD1. This CDR3 spans 18 amino acids. V shed 5 bases and J 6 bases; nucleotides not matched to a gene: 17. CDR1 and CDR2 (germline): SGHVS, FNYEAQ. CDR3 sequence: CASSRTVGTGGFGAEAFF. CDR3 coding DNA: TGTGCCAGCAGCCGAACCGTGGGGACAGGGGGTTTTGGCGCTGAAGCTTTCTTT. The whole variable domain, remainder taken from reference TRBV7-6 and TRBJ1-1, is GAGVSQSPRYKVTKRGQDVALRCDPISGHVSLYWYRQALGQGPEFLTYFNYEAQQDKSGLPNDRFSAERPEGSISTLTIQRTEQRDSAMYRCASSRTVGTGGFGAEAFFGQGTRLTVV.

V usage is TRBV19 and J usage is TRBJ1-1; D unresolved. There are 13 residues in the CDR3. V lost 4 bases and J 0 bases, leaving 6 bases between the germline ends. The germline CDR1 and CDR2 sequences are LNHDA and SQIVND (reference sequence). The CDR3: CASSTGMNTEAFF. CDR3 sequence (DNA): TGTGCCAGTAGTACAGGTATGAACACTGAAGCTTTCTTT.

This clone was detected once. V and J are TRBV6-5 and TRBJ1-4; weak D call: TRBD1 (6 bases). Germline V lookup: CDR1 MNHEY, CDR2 SVGAGI. V lost 2 bases and J 8 bases, leaving 15 bases between the germline ends. The CDR3 has 15 residues. CDR3: CASSYTTGRYEKLFF. The CDR3 nucleotides read TGTGCCAGCAGTTACACTACAGGGCGGTACGAAAAACTGTTTTTT.

The rearrangement joins TRBV7-2 to TRBJ2-3; 9 bases agree with TRBD1. The CDR3 has 15 residues. V shed 5 bases and J 4 bases; nucleotides not matched to a gene: 7. Germline CDR1 and CDR2: SGHTA and FQGNSA. CDR3 sequence reads: CASSQGTGLADTQYF. CDR3 sequence (DNA): TGTGCCAGCAGCCAAGGGACAGGGCTTGCAGATACGCAGTATTTT.

This clone was seen just once. V is TRBV6-1 and J is TRBJ1-6, with D perhaps matching TRBD1 (5 bases). The V gene lost 10 bases and the J gene lost 8 bases, with 21 bases spanning the gap. This CDR3 comprises 15 residues. The V gene's germline CDR1 is MNHNS and CDR2 SASEGT. CDR3 residues: CATGGVRGSHSPLHF. As DNA, the CDR3 is TGTGCCACCGGGGGAGTTCGGGGTTCCCATTCACCCCTCCACTTT.

This clone was observed a single time. The gene calls are TRBV19 and TRBJ1-2; possibly TRBD1 for D (5 bases). The germline gives CDR1 LNHDA, CDR2 SQIVND (reference sequence). The CDR3 spans 14 residues. The ends were cut back, 10 bases at V and 1 base at J, with 16 bases in the middle. The CDR3 DNA sequence: TGTGCCATCGGGGATCGTGGGGGTAACTATGGCTACACCTTC. Its protein is CAIGDRGGNYGYTF.

The chain employs TRBV6-5 and TRBJ1-2, with D unclear. CDR1 is MNHEY and CDR2 is SVGAGI in the germline V gene. Trimming left V 5 bases short and J 7 bases short, with 11 bases between. CDR3 length: 12 residues. CDR3 nucleotides: TGTGCCAGCAGTCAAAGGACTAGTGGCTACACCTTC. This gives the protein CASSQRTSGYTF.